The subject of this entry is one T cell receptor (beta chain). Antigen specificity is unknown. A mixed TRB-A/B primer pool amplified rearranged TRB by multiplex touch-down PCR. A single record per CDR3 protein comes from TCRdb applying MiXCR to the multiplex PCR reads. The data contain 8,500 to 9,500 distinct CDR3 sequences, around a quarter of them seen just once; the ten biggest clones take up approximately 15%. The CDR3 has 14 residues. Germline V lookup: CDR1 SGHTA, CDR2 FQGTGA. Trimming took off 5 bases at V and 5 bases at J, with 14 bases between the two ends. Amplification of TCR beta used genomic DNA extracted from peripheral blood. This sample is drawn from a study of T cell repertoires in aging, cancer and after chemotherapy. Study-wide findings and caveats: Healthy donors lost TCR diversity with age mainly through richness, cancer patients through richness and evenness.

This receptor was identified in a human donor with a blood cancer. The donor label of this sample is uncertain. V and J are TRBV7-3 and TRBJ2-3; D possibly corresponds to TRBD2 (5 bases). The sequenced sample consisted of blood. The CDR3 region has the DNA TGTGCCAGCAGCCTACTGGGAGCGCTAGATACGCAGTATTTT. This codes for CASSLLGALDTQYF.